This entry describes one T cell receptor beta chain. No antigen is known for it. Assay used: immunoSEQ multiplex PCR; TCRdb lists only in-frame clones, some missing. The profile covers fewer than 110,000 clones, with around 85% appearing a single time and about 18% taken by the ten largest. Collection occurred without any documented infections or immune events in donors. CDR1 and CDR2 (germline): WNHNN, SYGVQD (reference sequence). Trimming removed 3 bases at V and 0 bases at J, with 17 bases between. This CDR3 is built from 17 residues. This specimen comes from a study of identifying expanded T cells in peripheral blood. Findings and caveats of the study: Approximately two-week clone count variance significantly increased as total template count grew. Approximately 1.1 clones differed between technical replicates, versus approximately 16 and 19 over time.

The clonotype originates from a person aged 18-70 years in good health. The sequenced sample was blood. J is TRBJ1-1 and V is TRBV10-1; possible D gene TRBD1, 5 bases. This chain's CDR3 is CASSDSLTGTLNTEAFF. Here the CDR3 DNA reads TGCGCCAGCAGTGACAGCCTAACCGGGACCCTGAACACTGAAGCTTTCTTT.